This entry lists 21 T cell receptor beta chains sequenced from one sample in a study of blood T cell repertoires in COVID-19 (TCRdb year 2020). Library method: the immunoSEQ multiplex PCR assay. TCRdb took this table from immuneACCESS and kept in-frame rearrangements with V and J called. Such tables lack part of the clones; where checked against another copy, unresolved V genes explain under half of the gap, and the rest is unexplained. This sample comprises approximately 400,000 clones, about 88% of them detected only once. The top ten constitute 1.2% of the sample. What was sequenced was PBMCs or T cells enriched from blood (not recorded which). The receptors shown here come from a young woman who had recovered from COVID-19.

There are a few counts of this clone. This chain connects TRBV2 to TRBJ2-1; 7 nucleotides align to TRBD2. Germline V CDR1 and CDR2: SNHLY, FYNNEI. The CDR3 consists of 12 residues. After removal of 6 bases from V and 7 bases from J, the junction contained 3 bases not matched to a gene. The CDR3 DNA reads TGTGCCAGCAGGAGGGAGGGAAATGAGCAGTTCTTC. It specifies CASRREGNEQFF.

The J gene is TRBJ1-2, the V gene TRBV7-2; weak D call: TRBD1 (5 bases). Per germline, CDR1 SGHTA and CDR2 FQGNSA. This CDR3 spans 15 amino acids. Trimming stripped 5 bases from V and 8 bases from J, with 21 bases between. The CDR3 DNA reads as TGTGCCAGCAGCCAATCCGTGGGGCCGAAAGGAGGCTACACCTTC. Translated, it gives CASSQSVGPKGGYTF.

The chain carries TRBV2 and TRBJ2-7, with 10 bases aligning to TRBD1. Per the germline V gene, CDR1 is SNHLY and CDR2 is FYNNEI. The V segment lost 5 bases and the J segment 2 bases; nucleotides outside the gene matches: 3. There are 14 residues in the CDR3. The CDR3 sequence: CASSSGQGTYEQYF. In DNA form, the CDR3 reads TGTGCCAGCAGTTCGGGACAGGGGACCTACGAGCAGTACTTC.

The chain joins TRBV2 to TRBJ1-5; a possible D gene is TRBD1 (6 bases). The CDR3 extends over 14 amino acids. V was trimmed by 4 bases and J by 7 bases, leaving 14 bases between them. Germline V gene sequence: CDR1 SNHLY, CDR2 FYNNEI. The CDR3 loop is CASSGGGGEQPQHF. As DNA, the CDR3 is TGTGCCAGCAGTGGGGGAGGGGGTGAGCAGCCCCAGCATTTT.

This clone was counted between two and nine times. The chain links TRBV19 to TRBJ1-2, with D possibly being TRBD1 (5 bases). Trimming stripped 7 bases from V and 2 bases from J, with 20 bases between. Per the germline V gene, CDR1 is LNHDA and CDR2 is SQIVND (reference sequence). This CDR3 is 16 amino acids long. Here the CDR3 reads CASTPGVSATNYGYTF. CDR3 DNA sequence: TGTGCCAGTACCCCGGGGGTGTCCGCTACAAACTATGGCTACACCTTC. The full variable domain, its missing parts supplied by reference TRBV19 and TRBJ1-2, is DGGITQSPKYLFRKEGQNVTLSCEQNLNHDAMYWYRQDPGQGLRLIYYSQIVNDFQKGDIAEGYSVSREKKESFPLTVTSAQKNPTAFYLCASTPGVSATNYGYTFGSGTRLTVV.

The chain is built from TRBV7-9 and TRBJ2-1, with D possibly TRBD1 on 6 matching bases. Trimming removed 2 bases at V and 7 bases at J, with 6 bases between. This CDR3 contains 12 residues. Germline V gives CDR1 SEHNR, CDR2 FQNEAQ (reference sequence). The CDR3 reads CASSLTGNEQFF. CDR3 DNA: TGTGCCAGCAGCTTAACAGGGAATGAGCAGTTCTTC. The full variable domain, rest sourced from reference TRBV7-9 and TRBJ2-1, is DTGVSQNPRHKITKRGQNVTFRCDPISEHNRLYWYRQTLGQGPEFLTYFQNEAQLEKSRLLSDRFSAERPKGSFSTLEIQRTEQGDSAMYLCASSLTGNEQFFGPGTRLTVL.

This sequence joins TRBV4-3 and TRBJ1-1; 8 bases align to TRBD1. After removal of 4 bases from V and 1 base from J, the junction contained 5 bases not matched to a gene. This CDR3 contains 15 residues. Germline values: CDR1 LGHNA, CDR2 YSLEER. DNA for the CDR3: TGCGCCAGCAGCCCAGAGACAGGGGCGAACACTGAAGCTTTCTTT. Its translation: CASSPETGANTEAFF.

The chain has TRBV6-5 and TRBJ1-2; D possibly corresponds to TRBD1 (5 bases). V gave up 4 bases and J gave up 4 bases, with 7 bases separating them. The germline V gene has CDR1 MNHEY and CDR2 SVGAGI. The CDR3 is 12 residues long. DNA for the CDR3: TGTGCCAGCAGTTTAGACAGCTATGGCTACACCTTC. Protein product: CASSLDSYGYTF.

The V and J genes are TRBV10-3 and TRBJ2-1; 12 positions match TRBD1. Per germline, CDR1 ENHRY and CDR2 SYGVKD. This CDR3 contains 17 residues. With 7 bases clipped from V and 5 bases from J, the junction kept 12 bases outside the gene matches. The CDR3 DNA sequence: TGTGCCATCAATGGATTGACCGGGACAGGGGGCCACAATGAGCAGTTCTTC. As protein: CAINGLTGTGGHNEQFF.

J is TRBJ1-5 and V is TRBV5-4; D perhaps matches TRBD1 (5 bases). The CDR3 covers 14 residues. The V end lost 2 bases, the J end lost 7 bases, and 13 bases lay between the germline ends. In germline, CDR1 is SGHNT, CDR2 YYREEE (reference sequence). The CDR3 protein is CASSFTPEGQPQHF. The CDR3 nucleotides read TGTGCCAGCAGCTTTACACCGGAGGGGCAGCCCCAGCATTTT.

The gene calls are TRBV18 and TRBJ1-1; D perhaps matches TRBD1 (5 bases). The CDR3 is made up of 15 amino acids. The V end was cut by 2 bases, the J end by 1 base, with 11 bases between. Germline assignment: CDR1 KGHSH and CDR2 LQKENI. The CDR3 protein is CASSPRSTANTEAFF. CDR3 coding DNA: TGTGCCAGCTCACCAAGGTCGACAGCGAACACTGAAGCTTTCTTT.

This chain uses TRBV2 with TRBJ1-2, with no clear D. Germline V gene data show CDR1 as SNHLY and CDR2 as FYNNEI. V was clipped by 6 bases and J by 0 bases, with 8 bases between them. The CDR3 is made up of 13 amino acids. DNA of the CDR3: TGTGCCAGCAGGGGCACGTCTAACTATGGCTACACCTTC. It translates to CASRGTSNYGYTF.

V gene TRBV10-3 combines with J gene TRBJ1-2; 7 bases align to TRBD1. This CDR3 comprises 14 residues. CDR1 and CDR2 from the germline V gene are ENHRY and SYGVKD. Trimming at V came to 5 bases and at J to 2 bases, leaving 5 bases not matched to a gene. The CDR3 bases are TGTGCCATCAGTCGGAACAGGGGAAACTATGGCTACACCTTC. Residues: CAISRNRGNYGYTF.

The rearrangement links TRBV12-5 to TRBJ2-7, with 8 positions matching TRBD2. The germline V gene encodes CDR1 LGHNT and CDR2 FRNRAP. The ends lost 6 bases at V and 1 base at J; junction bases unmatched: 29. The CDR3 contains 22 residues. This CDR3 is CASGPTTPFLLRAGAESYEQYF. CDR3 sequence (DNA): TGTGCTAGTGGACCCACCACACCGTTCCTGTTGAGAGCGGGGGCAGAGTCCTACGAGCAGTACTTC. Based on the CDR3 plus reference TRBV12-5 and TRBJ2-7, the full variable domain is DARVTQTPRHKVTEMGQEVTMRCQPILGHNTVFWYRQTMMQGLELLAYFRNRAPLDDSGMPKDRFSAEMPDATLATLKIQPSEPRDSAVYFCASGPTTPFLLRAGAESYEQYFGPGTRLTVT.

The chain recombines TRBV6-5 with TRBJ1-1, with D perhaps TRBD1 (5 bases). Deletions cut 0 bases from V and 11 bases from J, with 16 bases between. The CDR3 totals 14 residues. Germline V gene data show CDR1 as MNHEY and CDR2 as SVGAGI. The CDR3 DNA sequence: TGTGCCAGCAGTTACTCTATGGGGGGTAGGTCGGCTTTCTTT. Amino acid sequence: CASSYSMGGRSAFF.

CDR3 DNA: TGTGCCAGTAGACAGGGCCAGGGCGTCTCCTACGAGCAGTACTTC. Protein: CASRQGQGVSYEQYF. The rearrangement uses TRBV19 and TRBJ2-7; TRBD1 might be the D (6 bases). The CDR3 spans 15 residues. V dropped 6 bases and J dropped 0 bases, with 15 bases sitting between them. Looked up from germline, CDR1 is LNHDA and CDR2 is SQIVND (reference sequence).

The chain links TRBV7-3 to TRBJ2-2, with 9 bases lining up with TRBD1. This CDR3 comprises 15 residues. V lost 6 bases to trimming and J lost 4 bases; unmatched junction nucleotides: 6. Germline assignment: CDR1 SGHTA and CDR2 FQGTGA. The CDR3 DNA is TGTGCCAGCAGTATCGGGACAGGGCGCACCGGGGAGCTGTTTTTT. It is translated as CASSIGTGRTGELFF.

V is TRBV5-4 and J is TRBJ2-7; 16 bases match TRBD2. CDR1 SGHNT and CDR2 YYREEE come from the germline V gene (reference sequence). CDR3 length: 16 amino acids. The V and J ends lost 4 bases and 5 bases, in that order; junction bases with no gene match: 6. The CDR3 nucleotides read TGTGCCAGCAGCCCGGGACTAGCGGGGGGGCCCCACGAGCAGTACTTC. Encoded protein: CASSPGLAGGPHEQYF.

The chain uses TRBV13 and TRBJ1-2; TRBD1 matches 9 bases. The CDR3 runs to 14 residues. The germline V gene has CDR1 PRHDT and CDR2 FYEKMQ (reference sequence). V shed 4 bases and J 8 bases; nucleotides not matched to a gene: 8. This CDR3 reads CASSYRQGEGGYTF. CDR3 nucleotide sequence: TGTGCCAGCAGCTACCGACAGGGGGAGGGGGGCTACACCTTC.

This chain uses TRBV25-1 with TRBJ1-1; 8 bases align to TRBD1. Germline loops: CDR1 MGHDK, CDR2 SYGVNS. The CDR3 extends over 13 amino acids. The V gene end was trimmed by 6 bases and the J gene end by 6 bases; junction bases not matched to a gene: 6. CDR3 in amino acids: CASSDRGLSEAFF. CDR3 in DNA: TGTGCCAGCAGCGACAGGGGATTGTCTGAAGCTTTCTTT.

This clone came up a few times. The chain carries TRBV7-2 and TRBJ1-2, with D possibly TRBD1 on 5 matching bases. Germline CDR1 and CDR2: SGHTA and FQGNSA. This CDR3 spans 14 amino acids. Trimming stripped 1 base from V and 3 bases from J, with 9 bases between. CDR3 protein: CASSLVGRDYGYTF. As DNA, the CDR3 is TGTGCCAGCAGCTTAGTTGGCAGGGACTATGGCTACACCTTC.